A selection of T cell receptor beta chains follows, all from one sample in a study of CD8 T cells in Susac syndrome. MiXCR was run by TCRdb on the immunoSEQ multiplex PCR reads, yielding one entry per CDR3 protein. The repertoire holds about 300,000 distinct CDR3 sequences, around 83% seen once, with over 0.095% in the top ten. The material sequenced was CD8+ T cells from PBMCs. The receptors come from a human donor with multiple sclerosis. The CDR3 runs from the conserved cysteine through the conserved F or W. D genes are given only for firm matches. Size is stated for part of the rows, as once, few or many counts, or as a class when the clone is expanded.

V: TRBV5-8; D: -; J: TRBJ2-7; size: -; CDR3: CASSSKGRNEQYF; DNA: TGTGCCAGCAGTTCAAAGGGGAGGAACGAGCAGTACTTC
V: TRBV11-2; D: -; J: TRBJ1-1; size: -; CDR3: CASSLAPPNTEAFF; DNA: TGTGCCAGCAGCTTAGCCCCCCCGAACACTGAAGCTTTCTTT
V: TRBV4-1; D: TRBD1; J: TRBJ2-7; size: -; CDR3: CASSQGTGMSYEQYF; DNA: TGCGCCAGCAGCCAAGGGACAGGGATGTCCTACGAGCAGTACTTC
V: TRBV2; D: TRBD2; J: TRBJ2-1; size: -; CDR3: CARLAGERNEQFF; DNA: TGTGCCAGACTAGCGGGAGAGAGGAATGAGCAGTTCTTC
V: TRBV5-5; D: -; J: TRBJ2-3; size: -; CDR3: CASSLLGRVLADTQYF; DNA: TGTGCCAGCAGCTTGTTAGGCAGGGTGTTAGCAGATACGCAGTATTTT
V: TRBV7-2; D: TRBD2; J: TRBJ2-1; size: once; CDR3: CASMGAGGFNSYNEQFF; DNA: TGTGCCAGCATGGGAGCGGGAGGGTTTAACTCCTACAATGAGCAGTTCTTC
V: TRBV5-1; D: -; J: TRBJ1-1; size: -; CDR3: CASRGTWTPNTEAFF; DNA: TGCGCCAGCCGTGGGACCTGGACACCGAACACTGAAGCTTTCTTT
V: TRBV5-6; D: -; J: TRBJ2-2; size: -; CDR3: CASSFEFLGELFF; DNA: TGTGCCAGCAGCTTCGAGTTCCTCGGGGAGCTGTTTTTT
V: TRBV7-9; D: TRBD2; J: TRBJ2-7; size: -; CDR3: CASSTSGLTYEQYF; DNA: TGTGCCAGCAGCACTAGCGGGTTGACCTACGAGCAGTACTTC
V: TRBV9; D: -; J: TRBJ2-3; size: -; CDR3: CASSVRFTDTQYF; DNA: TGTGCCAGCAGCGTAAGGTTCACAGATACGCAGTATTTT
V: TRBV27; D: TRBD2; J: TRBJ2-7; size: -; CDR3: CASSSPVAGGREQYF; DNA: TGTGCCAGCAGTTCACCCGTAGCGGGAGGGAGGGAGCAGTACTTC
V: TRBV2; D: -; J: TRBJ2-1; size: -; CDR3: CARGTPGYNEQFF; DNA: TGTGCCAGGGGTACCCCAGGGTACAATGAGCAGTTCTTC
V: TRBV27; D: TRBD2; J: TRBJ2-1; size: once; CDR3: CASRPNLPSGNYNEQFF; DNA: TGTGCCAGCAGACCCAATCTTCCTAGCGGGAACTACAATGAGCAGTTCTTC
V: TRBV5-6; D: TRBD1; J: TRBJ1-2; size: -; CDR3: CASSRETGAASYTF; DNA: TGTGCCAGCAGCAGGGAGACAGGGGCGGCGAGCTACACCTTC
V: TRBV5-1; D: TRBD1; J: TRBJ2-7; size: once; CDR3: CTSSYGTGRTYEQYF; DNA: TGCACCAGCAGTTATGGGACAGGGAGGACCTACGAGCAGTACTTC
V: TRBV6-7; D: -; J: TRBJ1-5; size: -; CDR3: CASTQQRFNQPQHF; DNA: TGTGCCAGCACCCAACAGCGTTTCAATCAGCCCCAGCATTTT
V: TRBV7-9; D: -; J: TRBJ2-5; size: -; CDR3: CASSLAGSDGAQYF; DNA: TGTGCCAGCAGCTTAGCGGGCTCGGATGGGGCCCAGTACTTC
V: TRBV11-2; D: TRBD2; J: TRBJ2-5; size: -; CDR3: CASRLGDLAVGETQYF; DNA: TGTGCCAGCCGGCTCGGGGATCTAGCGGTCGGGGAGACCCAGTACTTC
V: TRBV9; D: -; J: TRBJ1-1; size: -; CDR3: CASSVGGGQNTEAFF; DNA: TGTGCCAGCAGCGTAGGAGGCGGACAGAACACTGAAGCTTTCTTT
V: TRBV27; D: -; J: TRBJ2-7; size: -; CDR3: CASGSSDLRQYF; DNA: TGTGCCAGCGGTTCATCGGATCTGCGGCAGTACTTC
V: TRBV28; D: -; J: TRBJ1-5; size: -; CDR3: CASRAGRAQPQHF; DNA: TGTGCCAGCAGGGCCGGCAGGGCCCAGCCCCAGCATTTT
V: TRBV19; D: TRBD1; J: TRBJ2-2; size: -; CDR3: CASSILAGGWSGELFF; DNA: TGTGCCAGTAGTATTTTGGCAGGGGGCTGGTCCGGGGAGCTGTTTTTT
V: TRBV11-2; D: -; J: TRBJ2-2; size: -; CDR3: CASSTGKWYTGELFF; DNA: TGTGCCAGCAGTACAGGGAAATGGTACACCGGGGAGCTGTTTTTT
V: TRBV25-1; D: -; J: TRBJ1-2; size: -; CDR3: CASSESEIDVGYTF; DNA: TGTGCCAGCAGTGAATCCGAGATCGACGTTGGCTACACCTTC
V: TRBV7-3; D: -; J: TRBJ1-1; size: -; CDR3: CASSLTKGGNTEAFF; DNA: TGTGCCAGCAGCTTAACGAAGGGGGGGAACACTGAAGCTTTCTTT
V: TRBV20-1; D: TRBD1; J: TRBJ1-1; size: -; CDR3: CSARRTGAEAFF; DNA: TGCAGTGCTAGAAGGACAGGGGCTGAGGCTTTCTTT
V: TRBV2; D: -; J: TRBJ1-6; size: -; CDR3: CASSVGGFNSPLHF; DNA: TGTGCCAGCAGTGTTGGAGGGTTTAATTCACCCCTCCACTTT
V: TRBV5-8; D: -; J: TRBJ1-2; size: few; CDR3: CASSLGVYGYTF; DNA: TGTGCCAGCAGCTTGGGAGTATATGGCTACACCTTC
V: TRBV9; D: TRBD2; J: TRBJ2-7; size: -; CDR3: CASSVGLADSYEQYF; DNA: TGTGCCAGCAGCGTAGGCCTAGCGGATTCCTACGAGCAGTACTTC
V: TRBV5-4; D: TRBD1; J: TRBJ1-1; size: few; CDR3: CASSFTGDTEAFF; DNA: TGTGCCAGCAGCTTTACAGGGGATACTGAAGCTTTCTTT
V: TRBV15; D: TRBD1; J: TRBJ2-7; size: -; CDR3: CATSSRDRDLPAYEQYF; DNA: TGTGCCACCAGCAGCCGGGACAGGGACTTGCCCGCCTACGAGCAGTACTTC
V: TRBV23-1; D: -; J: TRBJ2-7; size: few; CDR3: CASRRLEEYEQYF; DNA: TGCGCCAGCAGACGACTAGAGGAGTACGAGCAGTACTTC
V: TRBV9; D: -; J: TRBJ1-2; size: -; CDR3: CASSSRTGRGYTF; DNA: TGTGCCAGCAGCTCTCGCACAGGTCGGGGCTACACCTTC
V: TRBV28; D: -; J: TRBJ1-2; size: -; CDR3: CASSLEGNYGYTF; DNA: TGTGCCAGCAGTTTAGAAGGGAACTATGGCTACACCTTC
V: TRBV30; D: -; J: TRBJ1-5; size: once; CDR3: CAWSPVLSNQPQHF; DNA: TGTGCCTGGAGTCCGGTTCTTAGCAATCAGCCCCAGCATTTT
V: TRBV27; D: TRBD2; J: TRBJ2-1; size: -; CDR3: CASSFHFPTSGSTNEQFF; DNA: TGTGCCAGCAGCTTCCATTTCCCGACTAGCGGGAGTACAAATGAGCAGTTCTTC
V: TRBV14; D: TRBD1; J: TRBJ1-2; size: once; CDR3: CASSTDRNYGYTF; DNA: TGTGCCAGCAGCACGGACAGGAACTATGGCTACACCTTC
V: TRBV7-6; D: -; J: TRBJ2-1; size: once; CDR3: CASSLSWQILYNEQFF; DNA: TGTGCCAGCAGCTTAAGTTGGCAGATACTCTACAATGAGCAGTTCTTC
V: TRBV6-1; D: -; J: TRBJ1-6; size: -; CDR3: CASSEESVVSSYNSPLHF; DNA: TGTGCCAGCAGTGAAGAATCTGTTGTAAGCTCCTATAATTCACCCCTCCACTTT
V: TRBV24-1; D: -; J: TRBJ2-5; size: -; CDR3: CATRRKETQYF; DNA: TGTGCCACCAGGCGCAAAGAGACCCAGTACTTC
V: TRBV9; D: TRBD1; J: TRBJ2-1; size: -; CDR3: CASSVSPDRGSSNEQFF; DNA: TGTGCCAGCAGCGTCAGCCCGGACAGGGGAAGTAGCAATGAGCAGTTCTTC
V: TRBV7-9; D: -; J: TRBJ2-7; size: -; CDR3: CASSSSGPTYEQYF; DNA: TGTGCCAGCAGCTCATCCGGGCCAACCTACGAGCAGTACTTC
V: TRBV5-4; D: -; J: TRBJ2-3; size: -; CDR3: CASTLARSPDTQYF; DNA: TGTGCCAGCACCCTAGCGAGAAGCCCAGATACGCAGTATTTT
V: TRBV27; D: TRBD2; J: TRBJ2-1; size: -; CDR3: CASNHRGGRGEQFF; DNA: TGTGCCAGCAACCACCGGGGCGGGAGGGGTGAGCAGTTCTTC
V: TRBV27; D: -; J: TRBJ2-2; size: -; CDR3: CASSWAVPSTGELFF; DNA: TGTGCCAGCAGTTGGGCCGTACCCTCCACCGGGGAGCTGTTTTTT
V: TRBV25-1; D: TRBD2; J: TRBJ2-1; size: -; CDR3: CASSENIAGGPLDEQFF; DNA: TGTGCCAGCAGTGAAAATATAGCGGGAGGGCCTCTGGATGAGCAGTTCTTC
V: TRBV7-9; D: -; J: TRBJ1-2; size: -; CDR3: CASSLISYYGYTF; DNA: TGTGCCAGCAGCTTGATCTCTTACTATGGCTACACCTTC
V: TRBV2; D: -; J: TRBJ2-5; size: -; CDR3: CASSDMGWGETQYF; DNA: TGTGCCAGCTCCGACATGGGGTGGGGAGAGACCCAGTACTTC
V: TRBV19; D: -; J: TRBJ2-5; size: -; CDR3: CASSIVGPAAGRETQYF; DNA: TGTGCCAGTAGTATAGTAGGCCCAGCGGCGGGAAGGGAGACCCAGTACTTC
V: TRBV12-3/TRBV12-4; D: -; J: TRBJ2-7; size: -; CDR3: CASSPSSQSAFTPYEQYF; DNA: TGTGCCAGCAGCCCGTCCTCTCAGTCCGCCTTTACTCCCTACGAGCAGTACTTC
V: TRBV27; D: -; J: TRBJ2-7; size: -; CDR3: CASSFATPNEQYF; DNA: TGTGCCAGCAGTTTTGCCACGCCGAACGAGCAGTACTTC
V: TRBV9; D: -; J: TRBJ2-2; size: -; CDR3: CASSVAGGVTGELFF; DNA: TGTGCCAGCAGCGTAGCAGGCGGGGTCACCGGGGAGCTGTTTTTT
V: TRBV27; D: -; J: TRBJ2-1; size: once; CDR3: CASRPRANSYNEQFF; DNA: TGTGCCAGCAGACCTAGGGCCAACTCCTACAATGAGCAGTTCTTC
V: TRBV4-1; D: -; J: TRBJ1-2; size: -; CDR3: CASSPREGQGYTF; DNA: TGCGCCAGCAGCCCCCGGGAGGGGCAAGGCTACACCTTC